This T cell receptor beta chain was recorded in a study of T cells in Graves' hyperthyroidism and ophthalmopathy. Across the whole study: Blood from the periphery was taken at initial diagnosis, before any treatment.

This clonotype was seen at least ten times. The antigen remains unidentified. J was trimmed by 5 bases and V by 3 bases; bases with no gene match: 4. The CDR3 sequence is 16 residues long. The V gene's germline CDR1 is SGHTA and CDR2 FQGNSA. RNA transcripts provided the source from which TCR beta CDR3 regions were amplified. Using the HTBI primer set, a first-round RT-PCR was run on the TCR CDR3. TCRdb re-called the multiplex PCR reads through MiXCR, storing one row per CDR3 protein. The sample lists around 690,000 distinct CDR3 sequences; about 18% were seen once. Study-wide findings and caveats: Most thyroid clonotypes with frequency above 0.001 were detected in blood.

The rearrangement links TRBV7-2 to TRBJ2-1, with 13 bases lining up with TRBD2. Sequencing input: blood. The receptor comes from a man aged 50 to 60 with Graves' hyperthyroidism. The CDR3 DNA sequence: TGTGCCAGCAGCTTCGCCGGGACTAGCGGGAACAATGAGCAGTTCTTC. Residues: CASSFAGTSGNNEQFF.